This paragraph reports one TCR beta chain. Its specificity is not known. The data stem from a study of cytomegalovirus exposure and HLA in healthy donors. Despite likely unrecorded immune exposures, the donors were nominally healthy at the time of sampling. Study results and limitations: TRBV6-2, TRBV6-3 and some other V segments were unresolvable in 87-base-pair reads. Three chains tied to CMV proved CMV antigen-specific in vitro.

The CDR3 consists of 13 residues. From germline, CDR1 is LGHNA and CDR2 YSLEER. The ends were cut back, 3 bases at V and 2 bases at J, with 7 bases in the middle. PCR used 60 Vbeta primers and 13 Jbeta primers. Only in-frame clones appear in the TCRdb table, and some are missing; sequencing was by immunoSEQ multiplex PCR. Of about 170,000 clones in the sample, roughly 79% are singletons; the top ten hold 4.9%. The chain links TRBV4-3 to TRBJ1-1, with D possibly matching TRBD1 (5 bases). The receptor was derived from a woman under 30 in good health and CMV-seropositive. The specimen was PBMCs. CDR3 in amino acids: CASSHDRNTEAFF. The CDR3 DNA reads TGCGCCAGCAGCCATGACAGAAACACTGAAGCTTTCTTT.